This T cell receptor (beta chain) was found in a study of T cell responses to AZD1222 COVID-19 vaccine. Broader study findings: It should be noted that donors were predominantly white British and more often female, and clonal diversity was possibly underestimated.

There are a few counts of this clone. Its target is unknown. Sequencing was performed with immunoSEQ multiplex PCR; in TCRdb, only in-frame clones are kept and a portion is missing. The table records tens of thousands of clones, roughly 90% of them present only once. The CDR3 consists of 11 residues. The ends were cut back, 6 bases at V and 8 bases at J, with 13 bases in the middle. Germline V gives CDR1 DFQATT, CDR2 SNEGSKA (reference sequence). The chain couples TRBV20-1 to TRBJ1-2, with D hard to call. The material sequenced was peripheral blood, taken on day 0 of AZD1222 vaccination. This clonotype was sampled from an adult in good health. CDR3 bases: TGCAGTGCCGCTAAAGGGAGAGGCTACACCTTC. The encoded protein is CSAAKGRGYTF.